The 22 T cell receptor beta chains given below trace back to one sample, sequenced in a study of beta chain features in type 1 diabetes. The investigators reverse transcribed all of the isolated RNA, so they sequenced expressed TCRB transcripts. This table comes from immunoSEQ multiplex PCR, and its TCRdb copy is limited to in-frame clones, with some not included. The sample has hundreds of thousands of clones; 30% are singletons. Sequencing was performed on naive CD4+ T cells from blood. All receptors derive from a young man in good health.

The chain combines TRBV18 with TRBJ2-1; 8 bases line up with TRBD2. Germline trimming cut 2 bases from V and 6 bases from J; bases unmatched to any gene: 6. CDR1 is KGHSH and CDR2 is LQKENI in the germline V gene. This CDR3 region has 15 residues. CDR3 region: CASSPSVAGSNEQFF. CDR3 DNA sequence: TGTGCCAGCTCACCATCAGTAGCGGGGAGCAATGAGCAGTTCTTC.

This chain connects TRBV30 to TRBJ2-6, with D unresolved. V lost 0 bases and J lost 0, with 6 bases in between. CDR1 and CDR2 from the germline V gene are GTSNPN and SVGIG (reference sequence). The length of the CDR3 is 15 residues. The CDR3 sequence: CAWSVGFSGANVLTF. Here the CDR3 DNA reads TGTGCCTGGAGTGTAGGTTTCTCTGGGGCCAACGTCCTGACTTTC. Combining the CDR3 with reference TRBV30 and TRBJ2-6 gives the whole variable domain SQTIHQWPATLVQPVGSPLSLECTVEGTSNPNLYWYRQAAGRGLQLLFYSVGIGQISSEVPQNLSASRPQDRQFILSSKKLLLSDSGFYLCAWSVGFSGANVLTFGAGSRLTVL.

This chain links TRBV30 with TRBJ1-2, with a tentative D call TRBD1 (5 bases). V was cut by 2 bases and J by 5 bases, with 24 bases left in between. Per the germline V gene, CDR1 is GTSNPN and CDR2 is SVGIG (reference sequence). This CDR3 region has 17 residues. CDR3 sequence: CAWSLLSGPGLGYGYTF. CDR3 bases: TGTGCCTGGAGTCTTCTTTCGGGGCCAGGTTTGGGTTATGGCTACACCTTC.

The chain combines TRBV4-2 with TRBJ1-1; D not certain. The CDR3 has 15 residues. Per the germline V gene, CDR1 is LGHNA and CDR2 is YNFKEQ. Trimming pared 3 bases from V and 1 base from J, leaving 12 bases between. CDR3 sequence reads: CASSHAYRENTEAFF. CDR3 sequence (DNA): TGTGCCAGCAGCCATGCGTATCGGGAGAACACTGAAGCTTTCTTT.

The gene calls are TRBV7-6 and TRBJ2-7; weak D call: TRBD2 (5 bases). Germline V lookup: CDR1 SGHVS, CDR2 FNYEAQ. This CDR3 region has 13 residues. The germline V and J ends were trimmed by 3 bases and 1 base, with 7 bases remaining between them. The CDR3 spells CASSFGESYEQYF. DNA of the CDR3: TGTGCCAGCAGCTTCGGGGAATCCTACGAGCAGTACTTC.

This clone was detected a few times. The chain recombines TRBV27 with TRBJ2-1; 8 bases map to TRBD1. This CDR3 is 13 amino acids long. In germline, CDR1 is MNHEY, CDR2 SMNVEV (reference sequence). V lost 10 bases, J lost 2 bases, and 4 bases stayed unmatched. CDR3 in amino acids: CATTGGPYNEQFF. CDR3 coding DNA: TGTGCCACCACAGGGGGGCCCTACAATGAGCAGTTCTTC.

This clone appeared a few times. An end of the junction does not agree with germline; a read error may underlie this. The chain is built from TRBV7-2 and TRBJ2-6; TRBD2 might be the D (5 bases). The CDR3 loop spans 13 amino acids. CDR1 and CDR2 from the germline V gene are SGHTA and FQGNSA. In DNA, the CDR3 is TGTGCCAGCAGCCCCGGAGGCCACTTTAGTCTCTATTTC. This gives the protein CASSPGGHFSLYF. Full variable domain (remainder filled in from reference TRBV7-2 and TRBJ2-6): GAGVSQSPSNKVTEKGKDVELRCDPISGHTALYWYRQSLGQGLEFLIYFQGNSAPDKSGLPSDRFSAERTGGSVSTLTIQRTQQEDSAVYLCASSPGGHFSLYFGAGSRLTVL.

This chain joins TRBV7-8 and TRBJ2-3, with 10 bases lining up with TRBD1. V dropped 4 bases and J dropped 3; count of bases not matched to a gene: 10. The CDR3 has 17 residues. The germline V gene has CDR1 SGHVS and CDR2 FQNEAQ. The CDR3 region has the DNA TGTGCCAGCAGCTCCCTGTTGGGACAGGGGATGACAGATACGCAGTATTTT. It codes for CASSSLLGQGMTDTQYF.

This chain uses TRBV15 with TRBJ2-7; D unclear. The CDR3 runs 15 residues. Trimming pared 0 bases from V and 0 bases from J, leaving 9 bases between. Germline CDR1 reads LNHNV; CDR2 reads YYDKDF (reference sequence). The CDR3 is CATSRDRATSYEQYF. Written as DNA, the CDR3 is TGTGCCACCAGCAGAGATCGAGCTACCTCCTACGAGCAGTACTTC.

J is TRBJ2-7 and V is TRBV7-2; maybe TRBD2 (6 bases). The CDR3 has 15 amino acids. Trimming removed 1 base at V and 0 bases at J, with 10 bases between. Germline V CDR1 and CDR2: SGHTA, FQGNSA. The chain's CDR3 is CASSLEATSSYEQYF. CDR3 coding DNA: TGTGCCAGCAGCTTAGAAGCGACTAGCTCCTACGAGCAGTACTTC.

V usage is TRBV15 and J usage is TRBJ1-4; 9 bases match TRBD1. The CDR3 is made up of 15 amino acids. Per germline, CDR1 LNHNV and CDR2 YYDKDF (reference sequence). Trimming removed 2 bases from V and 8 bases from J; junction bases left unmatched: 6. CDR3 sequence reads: CATSRQDRGEEKLFF. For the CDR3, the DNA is TGTGCCACCAGCAGACAGGACAGGGGAGAAGAAAAACTGTTTTTT.

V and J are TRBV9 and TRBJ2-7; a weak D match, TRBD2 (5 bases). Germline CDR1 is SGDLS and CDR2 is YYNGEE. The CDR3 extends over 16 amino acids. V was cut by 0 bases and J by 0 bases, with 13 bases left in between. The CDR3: CASSVGGERGSYEQYF. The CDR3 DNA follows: TGTGCCAGCAGCGTAGGGGGAGAGAGAGGCTCCTACGAGCAGTACTTC.

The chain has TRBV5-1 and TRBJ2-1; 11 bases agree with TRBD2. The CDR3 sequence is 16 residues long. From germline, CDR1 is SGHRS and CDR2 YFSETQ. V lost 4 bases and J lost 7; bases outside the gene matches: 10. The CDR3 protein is CASSIPTSGIGNEQFF. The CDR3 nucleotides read TGCGCCAGCAGCATCCCGACTAGCGGGATAGGAAATGAGCAGTTCTTC. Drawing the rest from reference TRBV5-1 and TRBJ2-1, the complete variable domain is KAGVTQTPRYLIKTRGQQVTLSCSPISGHRSVSWYQQTPGQGLQFLFEYFSETQRNKGNFPGRFSGRQFSNSRSEMNVSTLELGDSALYLCASSIPTSGIGNEQFFGPGTRLTVL.

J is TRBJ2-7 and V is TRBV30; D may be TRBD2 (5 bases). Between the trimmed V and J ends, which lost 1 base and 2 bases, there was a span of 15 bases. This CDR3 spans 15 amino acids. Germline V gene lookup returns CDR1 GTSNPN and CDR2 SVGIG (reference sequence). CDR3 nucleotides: TGTGCCTGGAGTGATGAGGGTTACTTTACCTACGAGCAGTACTTC. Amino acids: CAWSDEGYFTYEQYF.

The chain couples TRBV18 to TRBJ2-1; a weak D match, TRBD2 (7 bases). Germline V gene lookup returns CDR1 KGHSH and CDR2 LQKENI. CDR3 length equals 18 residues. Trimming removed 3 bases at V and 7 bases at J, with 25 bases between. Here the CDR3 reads CASSPPGGRTKNGNEQFF. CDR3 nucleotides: TGTGCCAGCTCACCTCCCGGGGGGCGGACCAAAAATGGGAATGAGCAGTTCTTC.

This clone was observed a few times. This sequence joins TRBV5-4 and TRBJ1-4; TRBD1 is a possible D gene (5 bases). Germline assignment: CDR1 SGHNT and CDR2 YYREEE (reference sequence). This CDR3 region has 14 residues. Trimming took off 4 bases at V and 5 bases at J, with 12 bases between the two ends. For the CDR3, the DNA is TGTGCCAGCAGCGTAAGGAACAGGAATGAAAAACTGTTTTTT. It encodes CASSVRNRNEKLFF.

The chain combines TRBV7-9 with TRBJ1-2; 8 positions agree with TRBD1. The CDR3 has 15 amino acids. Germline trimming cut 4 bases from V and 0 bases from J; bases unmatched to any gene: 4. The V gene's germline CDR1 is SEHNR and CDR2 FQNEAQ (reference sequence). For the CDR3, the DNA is TGTGCCAGCAGCTGGACAGGGTACTCTAACTATGGCTACACCTTC. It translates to CASSWTGYSNYGYTF. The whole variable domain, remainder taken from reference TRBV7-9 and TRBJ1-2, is DTGVSQNPRHKITKRGQNVTFRCDPISEHNRLYWYRQTLGQGPEFLTYFQNEAQLEKSRLLSDRFSAERPKGSFSTLEIQRTEQGDSAMYLCASSWTGYSNYGYTFGSGTRLTVV.

The DNA for the CDR3 is TGCGCCAGCAGCTTGGCCGGGACTAGCGGGAAAGAGACCCAGTACTTC. Amino acids: CASSLAGTSGKETQYF. The V gene is TRBV5-1, the J gene TRBJ2-5; 13 nucleotides line up with TRBD2. The trim removed 0 bases at V and 3 bases at J, leaving 2 bases unmatched. The CDR3 is 16 amino acids. Germline values: CDR1 SGHRS, CDR2 YFSETQ.

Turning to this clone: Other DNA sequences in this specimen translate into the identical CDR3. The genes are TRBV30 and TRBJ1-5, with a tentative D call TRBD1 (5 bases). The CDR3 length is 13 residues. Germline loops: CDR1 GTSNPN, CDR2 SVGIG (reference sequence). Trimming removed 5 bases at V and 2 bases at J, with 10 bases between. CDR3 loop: CAWGLRGNQPQHF. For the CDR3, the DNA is TGTGCCTGGGGCCTCAGGGGCAATCAGCCCCAGCATTTT.

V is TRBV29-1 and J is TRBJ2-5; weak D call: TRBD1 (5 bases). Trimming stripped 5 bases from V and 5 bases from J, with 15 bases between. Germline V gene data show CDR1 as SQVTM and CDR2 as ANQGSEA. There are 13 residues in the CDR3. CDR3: CSVKGRVRETQYF. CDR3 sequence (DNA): TGCAGCGTTAAGGGCAGGGTAAGGGAGACCCAGTACTTC.

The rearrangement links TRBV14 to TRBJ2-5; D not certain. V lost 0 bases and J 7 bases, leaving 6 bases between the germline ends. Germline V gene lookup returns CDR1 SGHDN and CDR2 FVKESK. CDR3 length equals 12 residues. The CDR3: CASSQDRRTQYF. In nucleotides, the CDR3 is TGTGCCAGCAGCCAAGATCGGAGGACCCAGTACTTC.

This chain's CDR3 is CASSYPTSGRYEQYF. For the CDR3, the DNA is TGTGCCAGCAGCTACCCGACTAGCGGGAGATATGAGCAGTACTTC. The J gene is TRBJ2-7, the V gene TRBV7-8; 12 bases fit TRBD2. Germline V gene lookup returns CDR1 SGHVS and CDR2 FQNEAQ. V shed 4 bases, J shed 7 bases, and the junction held 8 bases outside the gene matches. The length of the CDR3 is 15 residues.